The rows below give T cell receptor beta chains drawn from one sample of a study of cytomegalovirus exposure and HLA in healthy donors. The method was immunoSEQ multiplex PCR; TCRdb's version includes in-frame clones alone and lacks a portion of them. The profile shows some 180,000 clones, around nine tenths of them singletons. Sequencing was performed on PBMCs. The receptors were gathered from a man under 40 in good health and CMV-seropositive. Each CDR3 is given with its conserved first and last residue. D genes are given only for firm matches. Rows may omit the clone size; those that give it use once, few, many or a size class.

cdr3_length	v_call	d_call	clone_size	j_call	cdr3_aa	cdr3_nt
12	TRBV7-9	NA	few	TRBJ1-1	CASSLSGIEAFF	TGTGCCAGCAGCTTATCAGGTATAGAAGCTTTCTTT
12	TRBV30	NA	NA	TRBJ2-7	CAWSGKRHEQYF	TGTGCCTGGAGTGGGAAGCGCCACGAGCAGTACTTC
14	TRBV9	TRBD1	NA	TRBJ2-2	CASSVAGGTGELFF	TGTGCCAGCAGCGTAGCAGGGGGCACCGGGGAGCTGTTTTTT
11	TRBV30	NA	NA	TRBJ1-2	CAWSVGSGYTF	TGTGCCTGGAGTGTAGGGTCCGGCTACACCTTC
11	TRBV29-1	NA	NA	TRBJ2-1	CSVAELGEQFF	TGCAGCGTTGCCGAATTAGGTGAGCAGTTCTTC
13	TRBV27	NA	NA	TRBJ1-4	CASTGRRGEKLFF	TGTGCCAGCACGGGGAGACGGGGTGAAAAACTGTTTTTT
13	TRBV2	TRBD1	once	TRBJ2-1	CASSQGVYNEQFF	TGTGCCAGCAGTCAGGGGGTATACAATGAGCAGTTCTTC
14	TRBV19	TRBD1	NA	TRBJ1-5	CATEGTGGNQPQHF	TGTGCCACAGAAGGGACAGGGGGCAATCAGCCCCAGCATTTT
15	TRBV18	TRBD1	NA	TRBJ2-2	CASSPDRGPTGELFF	TGTGCCAGCTCACCAGACAGGGGTCCCACCGGGGAGCTGTTTTTT
13	TRBV9	TRBD1	NA	TRBJ2-7	CASSVGTAYEQYF	TGTGCCAGCAGCGTTGGGACAGCCTACGAGCAGTACTTC
15	TRBV9	NA	NA	TRBJ2-1	CASSPEGATSNEQFF	TGTGCCAGCAGCCCCGAGGGTGCTACCAGCAATGAGCAGTTCTTC
21	TRBV27	TRBD2	once	TRBJ2-3	CASTPIRALSGRSLVTDTQYF	TGTGCCAGCACCCCCATCCGGGCACTTAGCGGGAGATCGCTGGTCACAGATACGCAGTATTTT
15	TRBV6-5	NA	once	TRBJ2-3	CASSYSQGGRDTQYF	TGTGCCAGCAGTTACTCTCAGGGTGGTAGGGATACGCAGTATTTT
14	TRBV6-5	NA	NA	TRBJ2-7	CASSYGGELYEQYF	TGTGCCAGCAGTTACGGCGGGGAGCTCTACGAGCAGTACTTC
14	TRBV5-8	NA	NA	TRBJ2-3	CASSLGVAGDTQYF	TGTGCCAGCAGCTTGGGAGTGGCGGGAGATACGCAGTATTTT
14	TRBV5-1	TRBD1	NA	TRBJ2-5	CASSFADRGETQYF	TGCGCCAGCAGCTTCGCGGACAGGGGAGAGACCCAGTACTTC